Listed here are 21 T cell receptor beta chains from one sample, sequenced in a study of cytomegalovirus exposure and HLA in healthy donors (dated 2017 in TCRdb). The library was made by the immunoSEQ multiplex PCR assay. The multiplex PCR relied on a mix of 60 forward primers for TCR Vbeta segments and 13 reverse primers for TCR Jbeta segments. Held by TCRdb, this immuneACCESS table contains in-frame sequences only and omits some clones. Under half of the omission traces to an unresolved V gene where checked; the cause of the rest is unknown. The sample records roughly 120,000 clones, around 73% of which are singletons. The ten biggest clones cover 8% to 8.5% of the sample. Material: PBMCs. These receptors all stem from a woman aged 40 to 49 in good health and CMV-seropositive.

The sample holds a few counts of this clone. This chain links TRBV5-6 with TRBJ1-1; D is undetermined. Germline V gene sequence: CDR1 SGHDT, CDR2 YYEEEE. The germline V and J ends were trimmed by 0 bases and 1 base, with 7 bases remaining between them. The CDR3 covers 14 residues. DNA of the CDR3: TGTGCCAGCAGCTTGGCTGGAGGGAACACTGAAGCTTTCTTT. It encodes CASSLAGGNTEAFF.

This clone came up a few times. This rearrangement joins TRBV6-5 to TRBJ1-6; D unclear. V dropped 0 bases and J dropped 4 bases, with 7 bases sitting between them. Germline V gene data show CDR1 as MNHEY and CDR2 as SVGAGI. The CDR3 is made up of 15 amino acids. The CDR3 DNA follows: TGTGCCAGCAGTTACTCGGCAGGTTATAATTCACCCCTCCACTTT. It translates to CASSYSAGYNSPLHF.

This sequence joins TRBV7-6 and TRBJ1-1; 8 positions match TRBD1. V trimming: 5 bases; J trimming: 0 bases; junction bases outside the gene matches: 11. The germline CDR1 and CDR2 sequences are SGHVS and FNYEAQ. This CDR3 contains 17 residues. The CDR3: CASSLRPGTGLNTEAFF. CDR3 coding DNA: TGTGCCAGCAGCCTCCGTCCCGGGACAGGTTTGAACACTGAAGCTTTCTTT.

This clone has only one observation. The chain combines TRBV6-5 with TRBJ1-2, with D possibly being TRBD1 (6 bases). The germline V and J ends were trimmed by 6 bases and 0 bases, with 11 bases remaining between them. CDR1 is MNHEY and CDR2 is SVGAGI in the germline V gene. The CDR3 runs to 14 residues. The CDR3 nucleotides read TGTGCCAGCAGGGGGACACCCCCTAACTATGGCTACACCTTC. Its protein product is CASRGTPPNYGYTF.

J is TRBJ2-7 and V is TRBV4-2, with TRBD1 identical over 8 bases. Germline loops: CDR1 LGHNA, CDR2 YNFKEQ. The CDR3 covers 15 residues. The V gene end was trimmed by 4 bases and the J gene end by 3 bases; junction bases not matched to a gene: 8. CDR3 DNA sequence: TGTGCCAGCAGCCGCAACAGGGGGAGCAACTACGAGCAGTACTTC. This codes for CASSRNRGSNYEQYF.

This sequence joins TRBV5-4 and TRBJ2-3; D call uncertain. Germline V gene sequence: CDR1 SGHNT, CDR2 YYREEE (reference sequence). V lost 4 bases and J 3 bases, leaving 6 bases between the germline ends. The CDR3 extends over 12 amino acids. In nucleotides, the CDR3 is TGTGCCAGCAGCCTATTGACAGATACGCAGTATTTT. It specifies CASSLLTDTQYF.

V and J are TRBV6-1 and TRBJ2-1; a weak D match, TRBD2 (7 bases). The V gene's germline CDR1 is MNHNS and CDR2 SASEGT. V gave up 6 bases and J gave up 5 bases, with 11 bases separating them. This CDR3 is built from 13 residues. The CDR3, as DNA: TGTGCCAGCAGGCGGGGGCATAACAATGAGCAGTTCTTC. As protein: CASRRGHNNEQFF.

This chain uses TRBV6-1 with TRBJ1-5, with D tentatively TRBD1 (6 bases). The CDR3 spans 17 residues. Germline loops: CDR1 MNHNS, CDR2 SASEGT. V was pared by 3 bases and J by 0 bases, with 15 bases between. CDR3 DNA sequence: TGTGCCAGCAGTGATCAGATACAGGGTATTAGCAATCAGCCCCAGCATTTT. Translating it yields CASSDQIQGISNQPQHF.

V usage is TRBV4-1 and J usage is TRBJ1-6; 7 nucleotides line up with TRBD1. The CDR3 has 15 residues. Trimming removed 4 bases from V and 10 bases from J; junction bases left unmatched: 10. Germline V CDR1 and CDR2: MGHRA, YSYEKL. The CDR3 sequence: CASSRQGGAGSPLHF. CDR3 nucleotide sequence: TGCGCCAGCAGCCGACAAGGGGGCGCGGGCTCACCCCTCCACTTT.

This clone was recorded once. The V and J genes are TRBV29-1 and TRBJ2-3; D is undetermined. Trimming removed 5 bases at V and 1 base at J, with 10 bases between. In germline, CDR1 is SQVTM, CDR2 ANQGSEA. CDR3 length: 13 amino acids. CDR3 in amino acids: CSVLLPGTDTQYF. The CDR3 nucleotides read TGCAGCGTTCTCTTGCCGGGCACAGATACGCAGTATTTT.

The chain has TRBV11-1 and TRBJ2-5; D uncertain. V was cut by 5 bases and J by 4 bases, with 8 bases left in between. The CDR3 contains 12 residues. Germline loops: CDR1 SGHAT, CDR2 FQDESV (reference sequence). CDR3 sequence: CASSPSRETQYF. The CDR3 nucleotides are TGTGCCAGCAGCCCGTCTAGAGAGACCCAGTACTTC.

The rearrangement links TRBV5-6 to TRBJ1-2, with D unclear. Trimming took 4 bases from V and 4 from J, leaving 14 bases between them. The CDR3 spans 14 residues. Germline V CDR1 and CDR2: SGHDT, YYEEEE. This chain's CDR3 is CASSPPGGFYGYTF. In DNA form, the CDR3 reads TGTGCCAGCAGCCCTCCAGGTGGATTCTATGGCTACACCTTC.

V is TRBV5-1 and J is TRBJ2-1; possible D gene TRBD2, 5 bases. Trimming stripped 0 bases from V and 6 bases from J, with 13 bases between. This CDR3 is 15 amino acids long. Germline values: CDR1 SGHRS, CDR2 YFSETQ. Written as DNA, the CDR3 is TGCGCCAGCAGCTTGGGTCGGGGATGGGGCAATGAGCAGTTCTTC. This encodes CASSLGRGWGNEQFF.

The chain joins TRBV4-3 to TRBJ1-2; TRBD1 agrees at 10 bases. The CDR3 covers 14 residues. Germline V CDR1 and CDR2: LGHNA, YSLEER. V trimming: 3 bases; J trimming: 10 bases; junction bases outside the gene matches: 8. CDR3 amino acids: CASSQRTGGLDYTF. In DNA, the CDR3 is TGCGCCAGCAGCCAGAGGACAGGGGGATTAGACTACACCTTC.

The chain joins TRBV29-1 to TRBJ1-2; D gene unclear. CDR1 and CDR2 (germline): SQVTM, ANQGSEA. The V gene lost 0 bases and the J gene lost 4 bases, with 12 bases spanning the gap. The CDR3 covers 14 residues. For the CDR3, the DNA is TGCAGCGTTGAAGAGTTCGGGAATTTCTATGGCTACACCTTC. Translating it yields CSVEEFGNFYGYTF.

V is TRBV19 and J is TRBJ1-5, with a tentative D call TRBD1 (6 bases). The V end lost 8 bases, the J end lost 5 bases, and 16 bases lay between the germline ends. The germline CDR1 and CDR2 sequences are LNHDA and SQIVND (reference sequence). CDR3 length: 14 amino acids. The CDR3 bases are TGTGCCAGTGGGGCAGGGGAGGGTCATCAGCCCCAGCATTTT. This translates into CASGAGEGHQPQHF.

The chain has TRBV29-1 and TRBJ2-7, with D possibly matching TRBD1 (5 bases). Germline-derived CDR1 and CDR2 are SQVTM and ANQGSEA. There are 13 residues in the CDR3. V was pared by 7 bases and J by 5 bases, with 18 bases between. For the CDR3, the DNA is TGCAGCGCTGCAGGGATGATGGGAAACGAGCAGTACTTC. Its translation: CSAAGMMGNEQYF.

The gene calls are TRBV4-3 and TRBJ2-1; 7 nucleotides align to TRBD2. The length of the CDR3 is 16 residues. Germline lookup yields CDR1 LGHNA and CDR2 YSLEER. The V segment lost 1 base and the J segment 3 bases; nucleotides outside the gene matches: 6. CDR3: CASSQGSSGFYNEQFF. The CDR3 coding sequence is TGCGCCAGCAGCCAAGGATCTAGCGGATTCTACAATGAGCAGTTCTTC.

This clone came up once. This chain uses TRBV7-2 with TRBJ1-1; D is ambiguous. CDR1 and CDR2 from the germline V gene are SGHTA and FQGNSA. The germline V and J ends were trimmed by 2 bases and 3 bases, with 10 bases remaining between them. The CDR3 extends over 14 amino acids. This CDR3 is CASSLLFPDTEAFF. Written as DNA, the CDR3 is TGTGCCAGCAGCTTATTGTTCCCGGACACTGAAGCTTTCTTT.

V gene TRBV29-1 combines with J gene TRBJ2-5, with D perhaps matching TRBD1 (6 bases). TRBJ2-7 explains the end of the DNA better; the J call may be wrong. The CDR3 contains 14 residues. Per germline, CDR1 SQVTM and CDR2 ANQGSEA. DNA of the CDR3: TGCAGCGTCGAGTTACAGGGCTCCTTGAACGAGCAGTACTTC. As protein: CSVELQGSLNEQYF.

The count of this clone is one. The V gene is TRBV5-1, the J gene TRBJ2-2, with 10 bases identical to TRBD1. The V segment lost 3 bases and the J segment 7 bases; nucleotides outside the gene matches: 6. Per germline, CDR1 SGHRS and CDR2 YFSETQ. The CDR3 sequence is 15 residues long. The CDR3 loop is CASSSTGQGIGELFF. DNA of the CDR3: TGCGCCAGCAGCTCGACGGGACAGGGGATCGGGGAGCTGTTTTTT.